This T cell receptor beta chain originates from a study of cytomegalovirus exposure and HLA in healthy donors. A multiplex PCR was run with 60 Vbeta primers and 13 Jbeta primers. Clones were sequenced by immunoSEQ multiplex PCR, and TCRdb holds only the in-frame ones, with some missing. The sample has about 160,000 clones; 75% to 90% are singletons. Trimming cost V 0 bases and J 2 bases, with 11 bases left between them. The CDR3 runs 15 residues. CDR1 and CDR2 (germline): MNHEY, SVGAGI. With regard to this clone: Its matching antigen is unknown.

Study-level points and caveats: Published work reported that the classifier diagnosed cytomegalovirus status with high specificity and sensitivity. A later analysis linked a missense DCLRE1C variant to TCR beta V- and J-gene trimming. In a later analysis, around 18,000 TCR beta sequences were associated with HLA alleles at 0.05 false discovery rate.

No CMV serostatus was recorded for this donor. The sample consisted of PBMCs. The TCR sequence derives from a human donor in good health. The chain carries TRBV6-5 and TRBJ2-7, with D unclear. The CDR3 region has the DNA TGTGCCAGCAGTTACTCGGCCCAGTACCCCTACGAGCAGTACTTC. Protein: CASSYSAQYPYEQYF.